This T cell receptor beta chain was retrieved from a study of shared clonotypes between healthy human individuals. An approximately 210 ng quantity of DNA, tens of thousands of T cell genomes, went into the sorted-subset replicate PCRs. The repertoire was sequenced with immunoSEQ multiplex PCR; TCRdb's copy has only in-frame clones and lacks some. Of more than 2 million clones in the sample, roughly 94% were seen once. Study donors comprised healthy, HIV-negative adults devoid of recent acute infection or vaccination. This CDR3 comprises 14 residues. Germline CDR1 is WNHNN and CDR2 is SYGVQD (reference sequence). V was trimmed by 3 bases and J by 2 bases, leaving 11 bases between them. General study results and limits: With a handful of donors compared, roughly 5% of naive CD4 clonotypes were shared.

About this clone itself: Its antigen is still unknown.

The sequencing input was naive CD4+ T cells sorted from blood. The subset: CD45RA+ positively selected. This TCR came from a man between 18 and 35 years old in good health. This rearrangement joins TRBV10-1 to TRBJ2-7; a weak D match, TRBD1 (6 bases). CDR3 loop: CASSDMDRTYEQYF. The CDR3, as DNA: TGCGCCAGCAGTGATATGGACAGAACCTACGAGCAGTACTTC.